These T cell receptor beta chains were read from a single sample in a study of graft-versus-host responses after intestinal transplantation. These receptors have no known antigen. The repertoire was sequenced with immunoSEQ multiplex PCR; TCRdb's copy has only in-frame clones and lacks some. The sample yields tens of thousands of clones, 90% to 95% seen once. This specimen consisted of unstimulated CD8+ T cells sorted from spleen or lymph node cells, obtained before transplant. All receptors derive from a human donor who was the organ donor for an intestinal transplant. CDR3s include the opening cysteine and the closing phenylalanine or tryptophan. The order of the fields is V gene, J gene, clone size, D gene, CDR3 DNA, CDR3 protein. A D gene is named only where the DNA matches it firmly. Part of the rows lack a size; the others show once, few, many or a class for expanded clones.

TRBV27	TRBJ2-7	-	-	TGTGCCAGCAGCTCAGGATCGGGGTTCTACGAGCAGTACTTC	CASSSGSGFYEQYF
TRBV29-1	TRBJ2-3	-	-	TGCAGCGTTGATCCCTCAACGGCAGATACGCAGTATTTT	CSVDPSTADTQYF
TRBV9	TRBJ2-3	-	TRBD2	TGTGCCAGCAGCCCGGGAGGACCTTCAGATACGCAGTATTTT	CASSPGGPSDTQYF
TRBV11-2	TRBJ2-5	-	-	TGTGCCAGCAGCTTAGTGTCCTCTTCGGGGGAGACCCAGTACTTC	CASSLVSSSGETQYF
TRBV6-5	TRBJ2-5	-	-	TGTGCCAGCGGGCGAACGCAGCCAGGCCAAGAGACCCAGTACTTC	CASGRTQPGQETQYF
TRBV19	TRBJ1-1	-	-	TGTGCCAGTATGGCAGAGAACACTGAAGCTTTCTTT	CASMAENTEAFF
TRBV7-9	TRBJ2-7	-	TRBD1	TGTGCCAGCAGCTTGGGACAGGACATTTACGAGCAGTACTTC	CASSLGQDIYEQYF
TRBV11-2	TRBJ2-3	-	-	TGTGCCAGCAGCTCCAGGGGAGATACGCAGTATTTT	CASSSRGDTQYF
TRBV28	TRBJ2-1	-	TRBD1	TGTGCCAGCAGTCCCTTAGACAGGGCAGGCAAATTCGAGCAGTTCTTC	CASSPLDRAGKFEQFF
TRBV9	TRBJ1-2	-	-	TGTGCCAGCAGCCCAATCGAAGCCTATGGCTACACCTTC	CASSPIEAYGYTF
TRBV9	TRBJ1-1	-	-	TGTGCCAGCACCCCGGTGAGTCCAGGCCCGAACACTGAAGCTTTCTTT	CASTPVSPGPNTEAFF
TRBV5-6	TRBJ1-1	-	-	TGTGCCAGCAGCTTGCGCACAGATGAAGCTTTCTTT	CASSLRTDEAFF
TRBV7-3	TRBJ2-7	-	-	TGTGCCAGCAGCTTAATTATGGGGGCGGCCCACGAGCAGTACTTC	CASSLIMGAAHEQYF
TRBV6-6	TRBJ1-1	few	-	TGTGCCAGCAGTAACTCCGGGGAGAAAGCTTTCTTT	CASSNSGEKAFF
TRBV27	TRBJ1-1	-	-	TGTGCCAGCAGTTTAAAGGGGTTTGGAGCTTTCTTT	CASSLKGFGAFF
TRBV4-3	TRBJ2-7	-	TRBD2	TGCGCCAGCAGCCAAGACCCCACTAGCGGGTACGAGCAGTACTTC	CASSQDPTSGYEQYF
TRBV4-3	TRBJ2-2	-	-	TGCGCCAGCAGCCAAGAAGGGGCGGTCGCGAACACCGGGGAGCTGTTTTTT	CASSQEGAVANTGELFF
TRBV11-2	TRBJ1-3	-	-	TGTGCCAGCAGCTTTCCCGGTATTGGAAACACCATATATTTT	CASSFPGIGNTIYF
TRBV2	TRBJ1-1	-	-	TGTGCCAGCAGTGAAGGGCCACCGGGGTGGAGAGCTTTCTTT	CASSEGPPGWRAFF
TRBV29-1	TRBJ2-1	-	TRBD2	TGCAGCGTATCTAGCGGGGGATACAATGAGCAGTTCTTC	CSVSSGGYNEQFF
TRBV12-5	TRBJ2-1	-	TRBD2	TGTGCTAGTGGTCGGGGGGGTCTGACGGGTGAGCAGTTCTTC	CASGRGGLTGEQFF
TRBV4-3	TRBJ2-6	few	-	TGCGCCAGCAGCCAAGACAGGGGTGGGGCCAACGTCCTGACTTTC	CASSQDRGGANVLTF
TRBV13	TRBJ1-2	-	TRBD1	TGTGCCAGCAGCATAGGGACAGGGGGTAGCTATGGCTACACCTTC	CASSIGTGGSYGYTF
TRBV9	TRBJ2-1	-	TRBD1	TGTGCCAGCAGCCCCGGACAGGGAGTAAACAATGAGCAGTTCTTC	CASSPGQGVNNEQFF
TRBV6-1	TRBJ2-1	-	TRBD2	TGTGCCAGCGAAGTAGCGGGAGACTACAATGAGCAGTTCTTC	CASEVAGDYNEQFF
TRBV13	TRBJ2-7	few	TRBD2	TGTGCCAGCAGCTACGGGACTAGCGGGAGGGCCTACGAGCAGTACTTC	CASSYGTSGRAYEQYF
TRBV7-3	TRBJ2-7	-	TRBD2	TGTGCCAGCAGCTTTCCCGGGACTAGCTCCTACGAGCAGTACTTC	CASSFPGTSSYEQYF
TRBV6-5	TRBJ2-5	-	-	TGTGCCAGCATGGGGACGGGGGAAGAGACCCAGTACTTC	CASMGTGEETQYF
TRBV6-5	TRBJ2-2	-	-	TGTGCCAGCAGTAGGGGGGCGGGAGAAACCGGGGAGCTGTTTTTT	CASSRGAGETGELFF
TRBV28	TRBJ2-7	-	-	TGTGCCAGCAGTCCAGGGACTTCACCCTACGAGCAGTACTTC	CASSPGTSPYEQYF
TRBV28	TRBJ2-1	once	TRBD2	TGTGCCAGCAGTTGGATGTCGGGGCGGGAGGGCCCGTACAATGAGCAGTTCTTC	CASSWMSGREGPYNEQFF
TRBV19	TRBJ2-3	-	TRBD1	TGTGCCAGTAGTATATCGACAGGGTTAGCAGATACGCAGTATTTT	CASSISTGLADTQYF
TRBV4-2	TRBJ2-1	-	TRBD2	TGTGCCAGCAGCCAAGAATTCTCGGGACTAGTGGTATACAATGAGCAGTTCTTC	CASSQEFSGLVVYNEQFF
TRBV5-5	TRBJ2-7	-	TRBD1	TGTGCCAGCAGCTATTCAACAGGGGCCTACGAGCAGTACTTC	CASSYSTGAYEQYF
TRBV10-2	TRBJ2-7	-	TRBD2	TGCGCCAGCATTTATTTCGCTCGTACTAGCGGAACCTACGAGCAGTACTTC	CASIYFARTSGTYEQYF
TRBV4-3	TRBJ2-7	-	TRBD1	TGCGCCAGCAGCCAAGATTGGGACAGGGCGTACGAGCAGTACTTC	CASSQDWDRAYEQYF
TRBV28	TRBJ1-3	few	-	TGTGCCAGCAGTTTGGGGGGGACTGGAAACACCATATATTTT	CASSLGGTGNTIYF
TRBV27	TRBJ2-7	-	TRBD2	TGTGCCAGCAGTTTTGCGGGGGTATACGAGCAGTACTTC	CASSFAGVYEQYF
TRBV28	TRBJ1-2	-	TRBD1	TGTGCCAGCAGTACGGACAGGACTTATGGCTACACCTTC	CASSTDRTYGYTF
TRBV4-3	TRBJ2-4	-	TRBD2	TGCGCCAGCAGCCAAGATCCCCTTAGGGCGGGAGTCCAGTTGGACATTCAGTACTTC	CASSQDPLRAGVQLDIQYF
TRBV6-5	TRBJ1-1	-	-	TGTGCCAGCAGTTACTCGGGCAAGCACACTGAAGCTTTCTTT	CASSYSGKHTEAFF
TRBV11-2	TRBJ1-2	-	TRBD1	TGTGCCAGCAGCCCGGCTGGGGCAGGGGGGTATGGCTACACCTTC	CASSPAGAGGYGYTF
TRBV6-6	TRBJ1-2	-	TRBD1	TGTGCCAGCAGCAGACAGGGAGGAGACGATGGCTACACCTTC	CASSRQGGDDGYTF
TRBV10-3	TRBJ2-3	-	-	TGTGCCATCAGCCCCAACGGAGGCGAGACGCAGTATTTT	CAISPNGGETQYF
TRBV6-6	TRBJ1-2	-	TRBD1	TGTGCCAGCAGTTTCTTACAGGGGGCAGAGGGCTACACCTTC	CASSFLQGAEGYTF
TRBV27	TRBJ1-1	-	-	TGTGCCAGCAGTTCGTTCCAGGGAAACACTGAAGCTTTCTTT	CASSSFQGNTEAFF
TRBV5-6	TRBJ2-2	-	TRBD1	TGTGCCAGCAGCTTGGAACAGGGGGCGCGGACCGGGGAGCTGTTTTTT	CASSLEQGARTGELFF
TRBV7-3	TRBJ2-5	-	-	TGTGCCAGCAGCTTAACCGGGAACCAAGAGACCCAGTACTTC	CASSLTGNQETQYF
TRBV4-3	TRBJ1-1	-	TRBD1	TGCGCCAGCAGCCAAGAGACACCAGGGGGATCCTCTGAAGCTTTCTTT	CASSQETPGGSSEAFF
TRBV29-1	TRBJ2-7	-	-	TGCAGCGTTTTAGACTACGAGCAGTACTTC	CSVLDYEQYF
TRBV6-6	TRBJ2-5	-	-	TGTGCCAGCAGTTACCCCGGGACACAAGAGACCCAGTACTTC	CASSYPGTQETQYF
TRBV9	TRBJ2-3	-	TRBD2	TGTGCCAGCAGCGTGGGAGGGACGGTCACAGATACGCAGTATTTT	CASSVGGTVTDTQYF